Listed below are T cell receptor beta chains from one sample, sequenced in a study of blood T cell repertoires in COVID-19. Libraries were prepared by immunoSEQ multiplex PCR; TCRdb keeps only in-frame clonotypes and omits some of them. The sample records some 320,000 clones, 90% being singletons. Source material: PBMCs or T cells enriched from blood (not recorded which). The receptors were sampled from a man in his sixties who had recovered from COVID-19. Both conserved end residues are part of each CDR3. A D gene is named only where the DNA matches it firmly. Where a row states a size, it is once, few, many or the class of an expanded clone; other rows omit it.

>TRBJ2-7|TRBD2|TRBV7-6|.
TGTGCCAGCAGCCCCCTAGCGGGAGAAAACTACGAGCAGTACTTC
CASSPLAGENYEQYF
>TRBJ2-1|TRBD2|TRBV7-9|.
TGTGCCAGCAGCTCGACTAGCGGGGCCTACAATGAGCAGTTCTTC
CASSSTSGAYNEQFF
>TRBJ2-7|.|TRBV2|once
TGTGCCAGCGGTCCGGGGAACTACGAGCAGTACTTC
CASGPGNYEQYF
>TRBJ1-2|TRBD1|TRBV3-1/TRBV3-2|.
TGTGCCAGCAGCCAACGCGGACAGGGGAGGAACTATGGCTACACCTTC
CASSQRGQGRNYGYTF
>TRBJ2-7|TRBD1|TRBV29-1|.
TGCAGCGTTCCGGGACAGGGGTCCTACGAGCAGTACTTC
CSVPGQGSYEQYF
>TRBJ2-3|TRBD1|TRBV5-4|.
TGTGCCAGCAGCTTGGGGGCCGGGGACAGCCTTATGAATACGCAGTATTTT
CASSLGAGDSLMNTQYF
>TRBJ2-2|.|TRBV3-1/TRBV3-2|.
TGTGCCAGCAGCCAGGGCGGGGTAGCGGACACCGGGGAGCTGTTTTTT
CASSQGGVADTGELFF
>TRBJ2-3|.|TRBV6-4|.
TGTGCCAGCAGTGAATCGACAGCCACAGATACGCAGTATTTT
CASSESTATDTQYF
>TRBJ1-4|.|TRBV4-2|.
TGTGCCAGCAGCCAAGCACAGGGTGGTGGGGAAAAACTGTTTTTT
CASSQAQGGGEKLFF
>TRBJ2-3|.|TRBV7-9|few
TGTGCCGGAGAGGTGGTCTACACAGATACGCAGTATTTT
CAGEVVYTDTQYF
>TRBJ2-1|TRBD2|TRBV9|.
TGTGCCAGCAGCGTAGTAAGCGGGAGCATTAATGAGCAGTTCTTC
CASSVVSGSINEQFF
>TRBJ1-5|.|TRBV6-2/TRBV6-3|once
TGTGCCAGCAGTTACAGTTCAGGGGTCCAGCCCCAGCATTTT
CASSYSSGVQPQHF
>TRBJ2-1|TRBD1|TRBV7-2|.
TGTGCCAGCAGCCTAGGACAGGGGACTGAGCAGTTCTTC
CASSLGQGTEQFF
>TRBJ1-2|.|TRBV9|.
TGTGCCAGCAGCGCGTCCGTCCATCCAGATTACTATGGCTACACCTTC
CASSASVHPDYYGYTF
>TRBJ2-2|TRBD2|TRBV10-3|.
TGTGCCACCAATCTAGCGGGAGAGGCGTCCGGGGAGCTGTTTTTT
CATNLAGEASGELFF
>TRBJ2-5|.|TRBV18|once
TGTGCCAGCTCACCTGGGACTCGGGAGACCCAGTACTTC
CASSPGTRETQYF
>TRBJ1-3|.|TRBV30|few
TGTGCCTGGAGTGTAAAGGGGGACACCATATATTTT
CAWSVKGDTIYF
>TRBJ1-2|.|TRBV19|once
TGTGCCAGTAGTATAGATCGGGGATCGGGCTACACCTTC
CASSIDRGSGYTF
>TRBJ2-5|TRBD1|TRBV6-5|.
TGTGCCAGCAGGCGAGGGGGCTCGGAGACCCAGTACTTC
CASRRGGSETQYF
>TRBJ2-2|.|TRBV13|.
TGTGCCAGCAGCTGGAGGATGGGAGTTACCGGGGAGCTGTTTTTT
CASSWRMGVTGELFF
>TRBJ2-1|TRBD1|TRBV7-8|once
TGTGCCAGCAGCAAAGGGACAGGGGGTTACAATGAGCAGTTCTTC
CASSKGTGGYNEQFF
>TRBJ1-2|.|TRBV4-3|.
TGCGCCAGCAGCCAAGAGTCAGGCACGTCTAACTATGGCTACACCTTC
CASSQESGTSNYGYTF
>TRBJ1-2|.|TRBV5-5|.
TGTGCCAGCAGCACGGCCGGGGTTCTAAGAGGCTACACCTTC
CASSTAGVLRGYTF
>TRBJ1-2|.|TRBV21-1|.
TGTGCCAGCAGCAAAGGAGGGATAGCTAACTATGGCTACACCTTC
CASSKGGIANYGYTF
>TRBJ2-2|.|TRBV7-7|few
TGTGCTAGCAGCTTAGGAGCGGGTGCTACCGGGGAGCTGTTTTTT
CASSLGAGATGELFF
>TRBJ2-2|.|TRBV7-2|.
TGTGCCAGCAGCCTCCAAGGACTTAGTGGGGACACCGGGGAGCTGTTTTTT
CASSLQGLSGDTGELFF
>TRBJ1-6|.|TRBV2|.
TGTGCCAGCAGGGCAGAGGGTTTTGGATCACCCCTCCACTTT
CASRAEGFGSPLHF
>TRBJ1-4|TRBD1|TRBV7-9|.
TGTGCCAGCAGCACCCGACAGGGGGCAGGGGAAAAACTGTTTTTT
CASSTRQGAGEKLFF
>TRBJ2-3|.|TRBV6-4|.
TGTGCCAGCAGGCCCTCAGCGGCAGATACGCAGTATTTT
CASRPSAADTQYF
>TRBJ2-3|TRBD2|TRBV5-1|.
TGCGCCAGCAGCTTGAGCTTGGGGGTAGGAGCGGGAACTAGCACAGATACGCAGTATTTT
CASSLSLGVGAGTSTDTQYF
>TRBJ2-2|TRBD1|TRBV11-2|.
TGTGCCAGCAGCTTACAGGGGGCAGGTATCGGGGAGCTGTTTTTT
CASSLQGAGIGELFF
>TRBJ1-1|TRBD1|TRBV5-1|.
TGCGCCAGCAGCTCCGGGACAGGCCTAATGAACACTGAAGCTTTCTTT
CASSSGTGLMNTEAFF
>TRBJ2-1|.|TRBV12-3/TRBV12-4|.
TGTGCCAGCAGTCCCGGGACAATGGCTGAGCAGTTCTTC
CASSPGTMAEQFF
>TRBJ2-5|.|TRBV4-2|.
TGTGCCAGCAGCCAAGAAGGTTCGTCGGGCAGGGTCCAAGAGACCCAGTACTTC
CASSQEGSSGRVQETQYF
>TRBJ2-3|.|TRBV7-3|.
TGTGCCAGCAGCCTCCGTGCCGGGAACTACCTTAGCACAGATACGCAGTATTTT
CASSLRAGNYLSTDTQYF